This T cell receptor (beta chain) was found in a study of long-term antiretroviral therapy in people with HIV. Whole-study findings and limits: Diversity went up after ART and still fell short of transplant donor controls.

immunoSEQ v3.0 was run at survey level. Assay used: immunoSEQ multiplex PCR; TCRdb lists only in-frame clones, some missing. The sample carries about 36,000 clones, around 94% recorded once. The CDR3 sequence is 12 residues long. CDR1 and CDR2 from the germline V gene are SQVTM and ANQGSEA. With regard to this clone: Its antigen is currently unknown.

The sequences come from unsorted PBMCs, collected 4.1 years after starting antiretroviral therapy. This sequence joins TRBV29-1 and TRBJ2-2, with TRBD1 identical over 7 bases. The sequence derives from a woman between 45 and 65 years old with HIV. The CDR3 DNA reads TGCAGTCACAGGGGGAACACCGGGGAGCTGTTTTTT. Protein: CSHRGNTGELFF.